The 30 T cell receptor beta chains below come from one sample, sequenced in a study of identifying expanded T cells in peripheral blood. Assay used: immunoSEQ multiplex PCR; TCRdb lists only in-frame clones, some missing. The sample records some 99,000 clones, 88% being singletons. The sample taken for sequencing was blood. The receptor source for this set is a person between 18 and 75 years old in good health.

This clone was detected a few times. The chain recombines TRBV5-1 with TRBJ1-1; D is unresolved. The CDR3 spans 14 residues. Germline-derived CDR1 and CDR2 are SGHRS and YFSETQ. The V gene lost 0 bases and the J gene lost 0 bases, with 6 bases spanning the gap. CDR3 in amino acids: CASSLERLNTEAFF. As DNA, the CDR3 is TGCGCCAGCAGCTTGGAAAGGCTGAACACTGAAGCTTTCTTT.

CDR3 nucleotide sequence: TGTGCCACCACTAGCGGGAGGGCCTACGAGCAGTACTTC. This gives the protein CATTSGRAYEQYF. This sequence joins TRBV7-9 and TRBJ2-7; 13 positions agree with TRBD2. CDR3 length equals 13 residues. V gave up 10 bases and J gave up 2 bases; unmatched junction bases: 2. Germline V lookup: CDR1 SEHNR, CDR2 FQNEAQ (reference sequence). Based on the CDR3 plus reference TRBV7-9 and TRBJ2-7, the full variable domain is DTGVSQNPRHKITKRGQNVTFRCDPISEHNRLYWYRQTLGQGPEFLTYFQNEAQLEKSRLLSDRFSAERPKGSFSTLEIQRTEQGDSAMYLCATTSGRAYEQYFGPGTRLTVT.

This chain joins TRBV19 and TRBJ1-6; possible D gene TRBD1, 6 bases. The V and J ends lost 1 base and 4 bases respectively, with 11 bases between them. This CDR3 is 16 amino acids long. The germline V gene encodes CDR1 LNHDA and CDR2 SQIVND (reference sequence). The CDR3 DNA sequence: TGTGCCAGTAGTATAGCCCCAGGGGATTATAATTCACCCCTCCACTTT. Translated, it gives CASSIAPGDYNSPLHF.

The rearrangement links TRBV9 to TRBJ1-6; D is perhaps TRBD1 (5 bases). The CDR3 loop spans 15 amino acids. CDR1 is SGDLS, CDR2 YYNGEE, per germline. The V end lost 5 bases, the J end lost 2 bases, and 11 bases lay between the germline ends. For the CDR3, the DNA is TGTGCCAGCAGTCCCGACAGAACCTATAATTCACCCCTCCACTTT. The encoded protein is CASSPDRTYNSPLHF.

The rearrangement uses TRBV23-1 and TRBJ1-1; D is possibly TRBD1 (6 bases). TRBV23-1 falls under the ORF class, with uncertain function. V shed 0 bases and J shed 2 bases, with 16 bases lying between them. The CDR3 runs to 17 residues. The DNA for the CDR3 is TGCGCCAGCAGTCAATCAGGCGCAGGGGCGATAAACACTGAAGCTTTCTTT. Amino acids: CASSQSGAGAINTEAFF.

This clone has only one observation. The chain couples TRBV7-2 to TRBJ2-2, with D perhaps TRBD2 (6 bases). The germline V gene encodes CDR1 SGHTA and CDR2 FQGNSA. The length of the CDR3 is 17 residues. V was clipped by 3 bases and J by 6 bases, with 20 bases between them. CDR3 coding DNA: TGTGCCAGCAGCTTGGCTGGGCTAGCGCTTGCGTCCGGGGAGCTGTTTTTT. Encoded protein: CASSLAGLALASGELFF.

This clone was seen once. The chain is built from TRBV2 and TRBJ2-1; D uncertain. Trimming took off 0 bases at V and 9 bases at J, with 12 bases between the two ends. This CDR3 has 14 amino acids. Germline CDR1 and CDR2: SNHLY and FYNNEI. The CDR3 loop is CASSEAPSRSEQFF. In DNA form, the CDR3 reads TGTGCCAGCAGTGAAGCGCCCTCCCGCAGTGAGCAGTTCTTC.

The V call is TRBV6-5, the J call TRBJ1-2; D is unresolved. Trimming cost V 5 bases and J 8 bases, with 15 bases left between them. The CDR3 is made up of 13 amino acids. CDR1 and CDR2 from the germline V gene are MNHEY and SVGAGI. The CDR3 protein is CASSTGSLLGYTF. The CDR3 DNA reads TGTGCCAGCAGTACGGGGTCTCTTCTAGGCTACACCTTC.

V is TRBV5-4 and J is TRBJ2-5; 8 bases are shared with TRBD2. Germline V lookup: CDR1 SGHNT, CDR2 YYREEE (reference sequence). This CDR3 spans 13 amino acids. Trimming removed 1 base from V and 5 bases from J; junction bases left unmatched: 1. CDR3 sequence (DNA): TGTGCCAGCAGCTTGCCTAGCGGGGAGACCCAGTACTTC. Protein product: CASSLPSGETQYF.

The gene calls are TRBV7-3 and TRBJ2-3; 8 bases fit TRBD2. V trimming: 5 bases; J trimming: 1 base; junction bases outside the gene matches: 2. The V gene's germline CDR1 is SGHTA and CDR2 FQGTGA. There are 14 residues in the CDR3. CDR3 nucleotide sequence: TGTGCCAGCAGCCGTAGCGGGGGCACAGATACGCAGTATTTT. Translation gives CASSRSGGTDTQYF. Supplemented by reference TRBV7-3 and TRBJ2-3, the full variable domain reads GAGVSQTPSNKVTEKGKYVELRCDPISGHTALYWYRQSLGQGPEFLIYFQGTGAADDSGLPNDRFFAVRPEGSVSTLKIQRTERGDSAVYLCASSRSGGTDTQYFGPGTRLTVL.

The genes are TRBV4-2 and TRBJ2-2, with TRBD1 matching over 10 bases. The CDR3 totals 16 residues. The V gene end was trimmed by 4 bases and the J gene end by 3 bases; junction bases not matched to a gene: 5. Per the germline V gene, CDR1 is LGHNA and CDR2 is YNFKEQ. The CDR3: CASSRPGQGYTGELFF. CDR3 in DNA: TGTGCCAGCAGCCGGCCGGGACAGGGGTACACCGGGGAGCTGTTTTTT.

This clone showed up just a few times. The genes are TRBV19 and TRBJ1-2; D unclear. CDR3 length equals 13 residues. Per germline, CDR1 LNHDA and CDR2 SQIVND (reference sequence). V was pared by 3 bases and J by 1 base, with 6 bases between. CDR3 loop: CASSMVVNYGYTF. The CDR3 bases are TGTGCCAGTAGTATGGTTGTTAACTATGGCTACACCTTC. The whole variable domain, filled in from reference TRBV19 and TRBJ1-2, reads DGGITQSPKYLFRKEGQNVTLSCEQNLNHDAMYWYRQDPGQGLRLIYYSQIVNDFQKGDIAEGYSVSREKKESFPLTVTSAQKNPTAFYLCASSMVVNYGYTFGSGTRLTVV.

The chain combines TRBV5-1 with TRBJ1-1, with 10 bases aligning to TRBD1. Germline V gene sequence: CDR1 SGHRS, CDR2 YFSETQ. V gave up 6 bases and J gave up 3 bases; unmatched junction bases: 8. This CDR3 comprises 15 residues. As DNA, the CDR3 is TGCGCCAGCACCGGGACAGGGGTTGGTGACACTGAAGCTTTCTTT. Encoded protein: CASTGTGVGDTEAFF.

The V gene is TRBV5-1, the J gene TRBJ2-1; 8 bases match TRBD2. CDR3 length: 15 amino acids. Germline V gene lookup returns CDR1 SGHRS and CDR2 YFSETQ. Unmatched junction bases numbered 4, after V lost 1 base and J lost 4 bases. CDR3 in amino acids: CASSLTSGKYNEQFF. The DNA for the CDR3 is TGCGCCAGCAGCTTGACTAGCGGCAAATACAATGAGCAGTTCTTC.

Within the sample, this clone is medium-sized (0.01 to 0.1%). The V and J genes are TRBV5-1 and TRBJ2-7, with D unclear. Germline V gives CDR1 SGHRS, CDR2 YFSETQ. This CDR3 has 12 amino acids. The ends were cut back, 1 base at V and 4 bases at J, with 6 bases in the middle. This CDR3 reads CASSLSRYEQYF. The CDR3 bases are TGCGCCAGCAGCTTGTCTAGATACGAGCAGTACTTC.

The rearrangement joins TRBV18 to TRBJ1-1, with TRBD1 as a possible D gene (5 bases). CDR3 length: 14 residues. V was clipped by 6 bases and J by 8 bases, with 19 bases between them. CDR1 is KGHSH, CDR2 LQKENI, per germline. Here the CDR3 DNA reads TGTGCCAGCTCCGTCCTCAGGGACGACGTAGAAGCTTTCTTT. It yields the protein CASSVLRDDVEAFF.

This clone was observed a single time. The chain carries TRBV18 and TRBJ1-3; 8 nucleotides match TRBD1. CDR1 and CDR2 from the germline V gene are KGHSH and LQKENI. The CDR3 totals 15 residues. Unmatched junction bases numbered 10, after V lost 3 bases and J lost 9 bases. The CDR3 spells CASSPDGQGGGTIYF. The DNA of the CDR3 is TGTGCCAGCTCACCGGATGGACAGGGCGGCGGCACCATATATTTT.

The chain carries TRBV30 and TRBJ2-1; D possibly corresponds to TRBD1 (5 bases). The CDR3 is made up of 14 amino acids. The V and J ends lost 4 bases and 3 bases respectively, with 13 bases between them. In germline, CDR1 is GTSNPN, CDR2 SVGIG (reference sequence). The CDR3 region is CAWMGRAVYNEQFF. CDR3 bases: TGTGCCTGGATGGGCAGGGCGGTCTACAATGAGCAGTTCTTC.

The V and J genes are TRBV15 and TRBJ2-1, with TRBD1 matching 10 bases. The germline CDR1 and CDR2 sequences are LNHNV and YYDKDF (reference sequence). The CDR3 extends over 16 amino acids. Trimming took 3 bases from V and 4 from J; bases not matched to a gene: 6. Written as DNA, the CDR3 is TGTGCCACCAGCAGCAACCGGGACAGGGGATACAATGAGCAGTTCTTC. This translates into CATSSNRDRGYNEQFF.

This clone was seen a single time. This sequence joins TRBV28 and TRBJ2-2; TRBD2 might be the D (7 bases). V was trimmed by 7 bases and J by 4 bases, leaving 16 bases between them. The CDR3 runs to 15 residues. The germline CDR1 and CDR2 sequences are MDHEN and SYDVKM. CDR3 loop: CASTLGGGGTGELFF. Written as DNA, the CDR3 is TGTGCCAGCACCTTGGGAGGGGGAGGCACCGGGGAGCTGTTTTTT.

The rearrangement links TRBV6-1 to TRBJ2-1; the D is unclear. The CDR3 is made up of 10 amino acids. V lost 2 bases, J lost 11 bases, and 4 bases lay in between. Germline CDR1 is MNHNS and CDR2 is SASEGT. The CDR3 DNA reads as TGTGCCAGCAGTGAATACAAGCAGTTCTTC. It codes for CASSEYKQFF.

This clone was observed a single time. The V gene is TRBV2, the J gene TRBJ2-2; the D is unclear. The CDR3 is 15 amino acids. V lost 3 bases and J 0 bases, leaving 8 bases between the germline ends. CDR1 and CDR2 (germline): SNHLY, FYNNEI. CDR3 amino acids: CASSEDRANTGELFF. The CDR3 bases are TGTGCCAGCAGTGAGGACCGAGCGAACACCGGGGAGCTGTTTTTT.

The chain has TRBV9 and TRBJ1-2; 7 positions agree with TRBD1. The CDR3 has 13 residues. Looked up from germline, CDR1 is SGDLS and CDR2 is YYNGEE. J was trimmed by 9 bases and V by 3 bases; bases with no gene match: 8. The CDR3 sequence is CASSGTGELSYTF. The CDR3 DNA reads TGTGCCAGCAGCGGTACAGGGGAGCTTAGCTACACCTTC.

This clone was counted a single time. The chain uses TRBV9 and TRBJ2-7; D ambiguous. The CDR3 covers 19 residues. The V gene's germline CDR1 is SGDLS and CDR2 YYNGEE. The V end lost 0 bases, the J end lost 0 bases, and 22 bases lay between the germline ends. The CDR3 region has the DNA TGTGCCAGCAGCGTAGGCCGATACATATCAGGTTGGAGCTCCTACGAGCAGTACTTC. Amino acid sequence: CASSVGRYISGWSSYEQYF.

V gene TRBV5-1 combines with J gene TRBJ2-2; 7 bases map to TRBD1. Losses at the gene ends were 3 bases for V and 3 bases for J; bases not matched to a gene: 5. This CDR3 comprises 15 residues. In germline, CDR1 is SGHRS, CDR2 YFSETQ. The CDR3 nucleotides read TGCGCCAGCAGCTGGGGACAGTCCTACACCGGGGAGCTGTTTTTT. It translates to CASSWGQSYTGELFF.

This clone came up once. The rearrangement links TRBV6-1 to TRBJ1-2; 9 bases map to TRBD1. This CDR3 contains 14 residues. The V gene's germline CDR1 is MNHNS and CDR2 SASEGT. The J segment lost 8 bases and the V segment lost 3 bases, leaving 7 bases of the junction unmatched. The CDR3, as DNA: TGTGCCAGCAGTGACCCACAGGGGGCGAAAGGCTACACCTTC. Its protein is CASSDPQGAKGYTF.

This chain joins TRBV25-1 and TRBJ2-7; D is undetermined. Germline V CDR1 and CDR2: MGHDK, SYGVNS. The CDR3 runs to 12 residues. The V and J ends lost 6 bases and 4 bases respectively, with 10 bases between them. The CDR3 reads CASRSARYEQYF. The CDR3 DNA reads TGTGCCAGCAGAAGCGCTAGGTACGAGCAGTACTTC.

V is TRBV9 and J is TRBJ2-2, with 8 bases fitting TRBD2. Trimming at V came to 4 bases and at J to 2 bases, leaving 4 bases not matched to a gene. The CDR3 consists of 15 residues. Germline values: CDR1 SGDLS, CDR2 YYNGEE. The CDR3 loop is CASSWGLVNTGELFF. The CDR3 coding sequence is TGTGCCAGCAGCTGGGGACTAGTCAACACCGGGGAGCTGTTTTTT.

The DNA for the CDR3 is TGTGCCAGCAGTTCCACGATGGGACAAGAGACCCAGTACTTC. It specifies CASSSTMGQETQYF. J is TRBJ2-5 and V is TRBV6-1; D not resolved. Germline V gene data show CDR1 as MNHNS and CDR2 as SASEGT. V lost 5 bases and J 2 bases, leaving 12 bases between the germline ends. The CDR3 loop spans 14 amino acids.

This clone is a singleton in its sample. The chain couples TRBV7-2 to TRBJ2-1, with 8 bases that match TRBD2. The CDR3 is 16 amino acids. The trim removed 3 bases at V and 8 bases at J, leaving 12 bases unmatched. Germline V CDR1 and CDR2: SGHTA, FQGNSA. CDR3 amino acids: CASSLRRGDWSYEQFF. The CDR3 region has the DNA TGTGCCAGCAGCTTGAGGCGGGGGGATTGGAGTTATGAGCAGTTCTTC.